This T cell receptor (beta chain) originates from a study of CD8 T cells in Susac syndrome. TEMRA cells underwent FACS enrichment and CD8+ and CD4+ T cells underwent negative isolation. Notes on the study in general: That the number of individuals in its TCR sequencing and HLA analysis was relatively small was acknowledged by the study.

This clonotype was observed a single time. What it binds is unknown. The RNA input was roughly 0.45 to 1 ug, and it was reverse transcribed with random hexamers. Multiplex immunoSEQ PCR targeted 54 Vbeta and 13 Jbeta TCR beta segments. TCRdb reprocessed the immunoSEQ multiplex PCR reads with MiXCR, giving one entry per CDR3 protein. The table includes some 200,000 distinct CDR3 sequences, 95% detected once. V shed 4 bases, J shed 7 bases, and the junction held 9 bases outside the gene matches. CDR3 length equals 16 residues. CDR1 is SGHTA and CDR2 is FQGTGA in the germline V gene. This TCR came from a human donor with multiple sclerosis. The chain links TRBV7-3 to TRBJ2-1, with 11 bases identical to TRBD2. What was sequenced was CD4+ T cells from PBMCs. CDR3 amino acids: CASSSELAGGRNEQFF. The CDR3, as DNA: TGTGCCAGCAGCTCAGAGCTAGCGGGAGGTCGAAATGAGCAGTTCTTC.